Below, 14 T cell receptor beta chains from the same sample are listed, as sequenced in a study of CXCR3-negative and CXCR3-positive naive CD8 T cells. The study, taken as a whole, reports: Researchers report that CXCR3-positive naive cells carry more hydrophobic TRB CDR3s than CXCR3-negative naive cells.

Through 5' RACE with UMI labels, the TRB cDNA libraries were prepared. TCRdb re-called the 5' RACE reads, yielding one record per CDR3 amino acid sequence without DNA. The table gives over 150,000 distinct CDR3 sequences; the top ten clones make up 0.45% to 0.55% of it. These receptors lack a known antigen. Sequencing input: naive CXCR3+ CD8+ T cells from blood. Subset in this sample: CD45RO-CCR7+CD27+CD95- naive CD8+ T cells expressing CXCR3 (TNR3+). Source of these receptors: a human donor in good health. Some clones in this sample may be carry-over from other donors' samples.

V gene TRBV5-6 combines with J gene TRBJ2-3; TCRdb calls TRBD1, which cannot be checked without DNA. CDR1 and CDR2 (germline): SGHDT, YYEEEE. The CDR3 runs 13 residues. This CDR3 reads CASSGGYSDTQYF.

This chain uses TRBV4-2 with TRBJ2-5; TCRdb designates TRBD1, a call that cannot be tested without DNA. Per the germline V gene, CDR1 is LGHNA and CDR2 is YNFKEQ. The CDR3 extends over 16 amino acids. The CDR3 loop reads CASSQGTGDLKETQYF.

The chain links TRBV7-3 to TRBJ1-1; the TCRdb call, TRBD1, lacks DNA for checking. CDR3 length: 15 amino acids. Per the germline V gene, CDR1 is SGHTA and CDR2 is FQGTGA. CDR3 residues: CASSLLGGAGTEAFF.

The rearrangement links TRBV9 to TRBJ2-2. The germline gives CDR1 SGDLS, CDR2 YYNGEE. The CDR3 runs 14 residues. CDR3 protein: CASSVISSTGELFF. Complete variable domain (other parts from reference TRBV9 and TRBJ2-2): DSGVTQTPKHLITATGQRVTLRCSPRSGDLSVYWYQQSLDQGLQFLIQYYNGEERAKGNILERFSAQQFPDLHSELNLSSLELGDSALYFCASSVISSTGELFFGEGSRLTVL.

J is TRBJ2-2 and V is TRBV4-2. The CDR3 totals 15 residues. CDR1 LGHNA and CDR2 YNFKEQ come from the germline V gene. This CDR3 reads CASSQSRLYTGELFF.

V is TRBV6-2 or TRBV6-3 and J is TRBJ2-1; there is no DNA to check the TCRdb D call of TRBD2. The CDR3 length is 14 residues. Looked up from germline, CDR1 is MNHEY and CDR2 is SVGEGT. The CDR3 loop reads CASSYEPLAYEQFF.

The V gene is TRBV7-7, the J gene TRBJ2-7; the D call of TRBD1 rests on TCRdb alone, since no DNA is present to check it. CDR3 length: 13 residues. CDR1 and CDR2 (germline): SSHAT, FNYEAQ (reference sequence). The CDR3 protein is CASSLRTGNEQYF.

The CDR3 region is CASSPSGLVEETQYF. The chain carries TRBV7-9 and TRBJ2-5; the D call from TCRdb, TRBD2, cannot be confirmed without DNA. This CDR3 is 15 amino acids long. CDR1 is SEHNR, CDR2 FQNEAQ, per germline (reference sequence).

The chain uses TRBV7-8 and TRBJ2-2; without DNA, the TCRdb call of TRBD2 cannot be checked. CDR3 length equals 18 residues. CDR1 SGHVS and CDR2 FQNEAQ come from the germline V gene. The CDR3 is CASSITGLAGGYPGELFF.

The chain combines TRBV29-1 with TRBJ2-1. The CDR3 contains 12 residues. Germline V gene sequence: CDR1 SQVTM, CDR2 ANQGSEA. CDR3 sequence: CSVLVQTNEQFF.

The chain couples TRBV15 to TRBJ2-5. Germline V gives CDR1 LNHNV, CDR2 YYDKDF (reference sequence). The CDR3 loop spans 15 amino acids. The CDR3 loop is CATSRDGTNSETQYF.

The CDR3 here is CASSVDVSSTDTQYF. V usage is TRBV9 and J usage is TRBJ2-3. This CDR3 has 15 amino acids. Germline V gives CDR1 SGDLS, CDR2 YYNGEE.

This chain's CDR3 is CASSTGGPGGRRYEQYF. This chain connects TRBV7-9 to TRBJ2-7; TCRdb calls TRBD1, which cannot be checked without DNA. Germline V gives CDR1 SEHNR, CDR2 FQNEAQ (reference sequence). CDR3 length equals 17 residues.

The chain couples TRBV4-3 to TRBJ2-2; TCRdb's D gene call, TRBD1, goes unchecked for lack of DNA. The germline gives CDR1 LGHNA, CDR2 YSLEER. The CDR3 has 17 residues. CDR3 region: CASSQEGAAGGPGELFF.